This is a list of T cell receptor beta chains from one sample in a study of T cell responses to AZD1222 COVID-19 vaccine. Repertoires were generated with immunoSEQ multiplex PCR, while TCRdb's copy carries only in-frame clones and drops some. Found here are 140,000 to 150,000 clones, roughly 86% of them singletons; the top ten hold 5% to 5.5%. This specimen was peripheral blood, taken 28 days after the second AZD1222 dose. The origin of the receptors is an adult who received the AZD1222 COVID-19 vaccine. Both conserved end residues are part of each CDR3. A D gene is named only where the DNA matches it firmly. Expanded clones are given a class, and other clones once, few, many or no size at all.

NA | TRBJ2-7 | TRBV18 | NA | CASSPQPSEEQYF | TGTGCCAGCTCCCCCCAACCTTCGGAGGAGCAGTACTTC
NA | TRBJ1-2 | TRBV5-8 | NA | CASSAGLGYTF | TGTGCCAGCAGCGCCGGACTTGGCTACACCTTC
NA | TRBJ1-4 | TRBV5-1 | NA | CASSPGDNLTNEKLFF | TGCGCCAGCAGCCCGGGGGACAACTTAACTAATGAAAAACTGTTTTTT
NA | TRBJ2-2 | TRBV18 | TRBD1 | CASSTDRANTGELFF | TGTGCCAGCTCAACGGACAGGGCAAACACCGGGGAGCTGTTTTTT
NA | TRBJ1-2 | TRBV2 | TRBD1 | CASRQGTNYGYTF | TGTGCCTCCCGACAGGGGACTAACTATGGCTACACCTTC
NA | TRBJ2-2 | TRBV6-2/TRBV6-3 | TRBD2 | CASSTSGSSLPTGELFF | TGTGCCAGCAGTACTAGCGGGAGTTCTCTGCCCACCGGGGAGCTGTTTTTT
NA | TRBJ1-4 | TRBV4-1 | TRBD1 | CASSQEGTGGEKLFF | TGCGCCAGCAGCCAAGAAGGGACAGGGGGCGAAAAACTGTTTTTT
NA | TRBJ1-1 | TRBV12-3/TRBV12-4 | NA | CASGSGAWAFF | TGTGCCAGCGGCTCGGGGGCTTGGGCTTTCTTT
once | TRBJ2-1 | TRBV7-9 | NA | CASSSSGPTNHNEQFF | TGTGCCAGCAGCTCTTCAGGGCCTACGAACCACAATGAGCAGTTCTTC
NA | TRBJ2-1 | TRBV3-1/TRBV3-2 | TRBD1 | CASSRTGGRYEQFF | TGTGCCAGCAGCCGGACAGGGGGAAGGTATGAGCAGTTCTTC
NA | TRBJ1-6 | TRBV19 | NA | CASSRRDGYNSPLHF | TGTGCCAGTAGTAGACGGGACGGTTATAATTCACCCCTCCACTTT
NA | TRBJ1-1 | TRBV12-3/TRBV12-4 | NA | CASRRGLGAFF | TGTGCCAGCAGACGAGGGCTCGGAGCTTTCTTT
many | TRBJ1-2 | TRBV27 | TRBD1 | CASSPIDRVYGYTF | TGTGCCAGCAGCCCCATAGACAGGGTCTATGGCTACACCTTC
NA | TRBJ2-7 | TRBV13 | NA | CASSLNYEQYF | TGTGCCAGCAGCTTAAACTACGAGCAGTACTTC
NA | TRBJ2-7 | TRBV30 | NA | CAWSSARYEQYF | TGTGCCTGGAGTTCCGCTAGGTACGAGCAGTACTTC
once | TRBJ1-1 | TRBV7-2 | TRBD1 | CASSLLGTGNTEAFF | TGTGCCAGCAGCTTACTGGGGACAGGGAACACTGAAGCTTTCTTT
NA | TRBJ2-1 | TRBV4-2 | NA | CASSPEGDEQFF | TGTGCCAGCAGCCCTGAGGGCGATGAGCAGTTCTTC
NA | TRBJ2-4 | TRBV6-6 | NA | CASSLRYIQYF | TGTGCCAGCAGTTTAAGGTACATTCAGTACTTC
NA | TRBJ1-3 | TRBV19 | NA | CASNPAGFGRGNTIYF | TGTGCCAGTAACCCAGCCGGTTTTGGGAGAGGAAACACCATATATTTT
NA | TRBJ2-2 | TRBV6-5 | NA | CASSYGRNTGELFF | TGTGCCAGCAGTTACGGCCGGAACACCGGGGAGCTGTTTTTT
NA | TRBJ1-2 | TRBV11-2 | NA | CASSLGTTNYGYTF | TGTGCCAGCAGCTTAGGGACAACTAACTATGGCTACACCTTC
NA | TRBJ2-4 | TRBV30 | TRBD1 | CAWSLLRDRNIQYF | TGTGCCTGGAGCCTCCTCCGGGACAGAAACATTCAGTACTTC
NA | TRBJ1-5 | TRBV3-1/TRBV3-2 | NA | CASSQDSTGTDQPQHF | TGTGCCAGCAGCCAAGACTCGACAGGAACCGACCAGCCCCAGCATTTT
NA | TRBJ2-4 | TRBV7-8 | NA | CASSLATVKNIQYF | TGTGCCAGCAGCTTAGCGACGGTCAAAAACATTCAGTACTTC
few | TRBJ1-1 | TRBV5-6 | NA | CASSLGGGNTEAFF | TGTGCCAGCAGCTTAGGGGGAGGGAACACTGAAGCTTTCTTT
NA | TRBJ2-1 | TRBV30 | TRBD2 | CAWSLRGPSGSTGNEQFF | TGTGCCTGGAGTCTCCGAGGACCAAGCGGGAGTACTGGGAATGAGCAGTTCTTC
few | TRBJ2-7 | TRBV7-9 | NA | CASSLNPDSSYEQYF | TGTGCCAGCAGCTTAAATCCCGACAGCTCCTACGAGCAGTACTTC
NA | TRBJ2-6 | TRBV19 | TRBD1 | CASTLTGGASGANVLTF | TGTGCCAGTACCCTGACAGGGGGCGCGTCCGGGGCCAACGTCCTGACTTTC
NA | TRBJ1-5 | TRBV27 | NA | CASSSDSKGVDQPQHF | TGTGCCAGCAGTTCCGACAGTAAGGGGGTTGATCAGCCCCAGCATTTT
NA | TRBJ1-1 | TRBV2 | TRBD1 | CASSETGGAFF | TGTGCCAGCAGTGAGACAGGGGGGGCTTTCTTT
once | TRBJ1-1 | TRBV9 | TRBD1 | CASSSDRDTEAFF | TGTGCCAGCAGCTCCGACAGGGACACTGAAGCTTTCTTT
few | TRBJ2-3 | TRBV3-1/TRBV3-2 | NA | CASSQEIAEAPDTQYF | TGTGCCAGCAGCCAGGAAATAGCGGAGGCCCCAGATACGCAGTATTTT
NA | TRBJ2-7 | TRBV2 | TRBD2 | CASSEAKAGDPSYEQYF | TGTGCCAGCAGTGAAGCGAAAGCGGGGGACCCCTCCTACGAGCAGTACTTC